This T cell receptor beta chain was captured by sequencing in a study of blood T cell repertoires in COVID-19. The overall study: Donors in the United States, Italy and Spain gave samples during acute or convalescent COVID-19. Sample material is recorded as cDNA or gDNA derived from T cells, B-cell-depleted T cells, or PBMCs.

The V end was cut by 3 bases, the J end by 4 bases, with 8 bases between. The V gene's germline CDR1 is SQVTM and CDR2 ANQGSEA. This CDR3 comprises 12 residues. As processed by the authors: Reference gene primer amplification gave estimated nucleated cell counts. The repertoire was sequenced with immunoSEQ multiplex PCR; TCRdb's copy has only in-frame clones and lacks some. V and J calls plus clone size are reproduced from that table; the DNA served to infer D and trimming. The sample includes nearly 350,000 clones, under 95% of them seen just once. Sequenced: peripheral blood. The TCR sequence derives from a woman aged 18-35 years who had recovered from COVID-19. The chain recombines TRBV29-1 with TRBJ2-3; weak D call: TRBD1 (6 bases). The CDR3 DNA follows: TGCAGCGTTGAGACAGGACCAGATACGCAGTATTTT. The encoded protein is CSVETGPDTQYF.